This T cell receptor (beta chain) was profiled in a study of Graves' ophthalmopathy and Graves' hyperthyroidism. Notes on the study in general: Detected in blood as well were most expanded thyroid clonotypes with frequency above 0.001.

CDR1 and CDR2 from the germline V gene are SGHRS and YFSETQ. The CDR3 contains 18 residues. V lost 4 bases and J lost 0; bases outside the gene matches: 7. RNA transcripts yielded amplified TCR beta CDR3 regions. HTBI primers were employed in first-round RT-PCR, then a second-round multiplex PCR followed. TCRdb independently ran MiXCR on the multiplex PCR reads; one entry per CDR3 protein. Of 500,000 to 800,000 distinct CDR3 sequences listed, 35% to 50% were seen once; the top ten hold 2.5% to 3.5%. CAS ≥3, NOSPECS ≥4, moderate-to-severe activity and duration under 3 months marked donors with ophthalmopathy. Other autoimmune diseases, uncontrolled infections, pregnancy and lactation each led to patient exclusion. Orbital computed tomography and thyroid ultrasound, along with TRAb, serum thyroxine and clinical symptoms, underpinned diagnosis. This clonotype came up once. Its antigen is unidentified.

V and J are TRBV5-1 and TRBJ2-6; TRBD1 matches at 10 bases. Sequencing was carried out using peripheral blood. This sequence originates from an adult man with Graves' ophthalmopathy. CDR3 residues: CASSPDRTGGSGANVLTF. The CDR3 DNA follows: TGCGCCAGCAGCCCAGATCGGACAGGGGGCTCTGGGGCCAACGTCCTGACTTTC.